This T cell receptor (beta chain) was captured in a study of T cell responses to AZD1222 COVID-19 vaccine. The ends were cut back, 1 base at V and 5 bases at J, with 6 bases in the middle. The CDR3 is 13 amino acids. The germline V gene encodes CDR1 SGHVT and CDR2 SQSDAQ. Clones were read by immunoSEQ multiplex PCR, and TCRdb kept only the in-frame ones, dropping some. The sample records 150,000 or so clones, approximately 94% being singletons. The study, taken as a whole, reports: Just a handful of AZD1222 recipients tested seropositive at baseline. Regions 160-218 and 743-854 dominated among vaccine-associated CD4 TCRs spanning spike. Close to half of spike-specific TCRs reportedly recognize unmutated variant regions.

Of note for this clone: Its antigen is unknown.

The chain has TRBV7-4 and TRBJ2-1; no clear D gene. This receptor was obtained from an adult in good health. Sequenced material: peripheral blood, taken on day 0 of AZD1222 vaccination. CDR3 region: CASSLEYNNEQFF. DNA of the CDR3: TGTGCCAGCAGCTTAGAATACAACAATGAGCAGTTCTTC.